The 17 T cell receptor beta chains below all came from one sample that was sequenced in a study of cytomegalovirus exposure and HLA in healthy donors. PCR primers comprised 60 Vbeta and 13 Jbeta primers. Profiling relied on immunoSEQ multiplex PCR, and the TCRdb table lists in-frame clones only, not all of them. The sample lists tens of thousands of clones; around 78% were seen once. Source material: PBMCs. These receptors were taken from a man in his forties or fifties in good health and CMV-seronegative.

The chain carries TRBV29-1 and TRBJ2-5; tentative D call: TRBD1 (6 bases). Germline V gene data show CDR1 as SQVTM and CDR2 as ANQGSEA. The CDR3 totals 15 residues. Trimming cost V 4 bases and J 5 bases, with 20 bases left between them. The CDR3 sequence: CSVGLGDNLWETQYF. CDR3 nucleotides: TGCAGCGTTGGCCTTGGGGACAACTTGTGGGAGACCCAGTACTTC.

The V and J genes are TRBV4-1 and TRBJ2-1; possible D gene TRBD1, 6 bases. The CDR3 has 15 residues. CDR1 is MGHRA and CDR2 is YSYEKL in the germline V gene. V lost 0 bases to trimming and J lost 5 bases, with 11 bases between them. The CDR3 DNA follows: TGCGCCAGCAGCCAAGACAGGACAGTCGACAATGAGCAGTTCTTC. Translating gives CASSQDRTVDNEQFF.

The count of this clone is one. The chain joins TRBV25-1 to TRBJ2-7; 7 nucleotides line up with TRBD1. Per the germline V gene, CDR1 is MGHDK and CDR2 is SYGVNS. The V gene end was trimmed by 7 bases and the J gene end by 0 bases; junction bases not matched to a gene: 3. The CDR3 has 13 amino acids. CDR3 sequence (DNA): TGTGCCAGCAAGGGACAGAGCTCCTACGAGCAGTACTTC. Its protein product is CASKGQSSYEQYF.

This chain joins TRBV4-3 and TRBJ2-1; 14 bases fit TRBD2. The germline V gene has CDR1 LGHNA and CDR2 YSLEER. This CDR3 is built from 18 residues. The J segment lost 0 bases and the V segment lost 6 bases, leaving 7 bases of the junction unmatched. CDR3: CASRSGLAGGFSYNEQFF. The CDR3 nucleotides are TGCGCCAGCAGATCAGGACTAGCGGGAGGTTTCTCCTACAATGAGCAGTTCTTC.

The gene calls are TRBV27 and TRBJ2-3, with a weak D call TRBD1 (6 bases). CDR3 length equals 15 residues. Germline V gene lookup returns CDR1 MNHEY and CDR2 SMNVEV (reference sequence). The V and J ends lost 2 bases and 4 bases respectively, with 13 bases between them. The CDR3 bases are TGTGCCAGCAGTTTAAGGGGGTTTGTTCCAGATACGCAGTATTTT. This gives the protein CASSLRGFVPDTQYF.

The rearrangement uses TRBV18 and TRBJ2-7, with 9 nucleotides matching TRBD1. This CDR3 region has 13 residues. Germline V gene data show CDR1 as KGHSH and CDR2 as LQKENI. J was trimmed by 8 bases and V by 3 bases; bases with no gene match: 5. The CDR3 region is CASSPGTGSQQYF. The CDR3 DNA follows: TGTGCCAGCTCACCGGGGACAGGGTCGCAGCAGTACTTC.

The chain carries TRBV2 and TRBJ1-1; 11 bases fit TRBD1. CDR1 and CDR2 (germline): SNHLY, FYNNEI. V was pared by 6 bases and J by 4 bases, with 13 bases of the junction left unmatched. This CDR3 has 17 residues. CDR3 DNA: TGTGCCAGCAGGCTTTACCGGACAGGGGGCGCGGGCACTGAAGCTTTCTTT. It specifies CASRLYRTGGAGTEAFF.

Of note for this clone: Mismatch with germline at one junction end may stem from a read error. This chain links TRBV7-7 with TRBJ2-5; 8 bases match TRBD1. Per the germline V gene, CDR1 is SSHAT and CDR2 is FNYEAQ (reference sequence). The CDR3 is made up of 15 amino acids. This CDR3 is CASSLAQGASETQYF. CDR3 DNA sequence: TGTGCTAGCAGCTTAGCGCAGGGGGCGAGCGAGACCCAGTACTTC. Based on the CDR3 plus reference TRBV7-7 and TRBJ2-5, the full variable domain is GAGVSQSPRYKVTKRGQDVTLRCDPISSHATLYWYQQALGQGPEFLTYFNYEAQPDKSGLPSDRFSAERPEGSISTLTIQRTEQRDSAMYRCASSLAQGASETQYFGPGTRLLVL.

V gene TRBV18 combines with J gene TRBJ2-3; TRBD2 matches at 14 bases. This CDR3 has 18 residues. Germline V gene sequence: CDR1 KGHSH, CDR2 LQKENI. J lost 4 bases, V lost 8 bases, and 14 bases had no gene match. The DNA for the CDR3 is TGTGCCAGCACAAGGACTAGCGGGGGGTCAACGGGATCAGATACGCAGTATTTT. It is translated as CASTRTSGGSTGSDTQYF.

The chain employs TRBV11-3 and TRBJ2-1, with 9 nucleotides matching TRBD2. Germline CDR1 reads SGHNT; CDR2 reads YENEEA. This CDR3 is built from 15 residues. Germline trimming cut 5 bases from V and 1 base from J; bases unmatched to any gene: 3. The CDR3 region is CASSLLAGSYNEQFF. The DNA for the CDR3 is TGTGCCAGCAGCCTCCTAGCGGGATCCTACAATGAGCAGTTCTTC.

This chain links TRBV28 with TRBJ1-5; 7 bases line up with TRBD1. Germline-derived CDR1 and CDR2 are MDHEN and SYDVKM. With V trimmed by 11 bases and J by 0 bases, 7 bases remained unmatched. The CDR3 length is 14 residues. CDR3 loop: CAARDRYSNQPQHF. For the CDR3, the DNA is TGTGCCGCCCGGGACAGATATAGCAATCAGCCCCAGCATTTT.

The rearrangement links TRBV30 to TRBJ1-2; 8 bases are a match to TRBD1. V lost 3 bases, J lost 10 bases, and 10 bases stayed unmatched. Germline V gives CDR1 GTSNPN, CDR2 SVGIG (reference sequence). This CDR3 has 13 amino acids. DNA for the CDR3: TGTGCCTGGAGCGCCGGACAGGGTCACACCTACACCTTC. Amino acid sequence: CAWSAGQGHTYTF.

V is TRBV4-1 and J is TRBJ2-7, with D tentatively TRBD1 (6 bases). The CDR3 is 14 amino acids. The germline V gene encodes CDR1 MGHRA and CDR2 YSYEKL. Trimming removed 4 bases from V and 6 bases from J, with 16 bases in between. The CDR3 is CASSRIPGQAEQYF. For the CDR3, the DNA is TGCGCCAGCAGCCGGATACCGGGACAAGCCGAGCAGTACTTC.

The CDR3 loop is CASSLVLAGQETQYF. The DNA for the CDR3 is TGCGCCAGCAGCTTGGTACTAGCGGGACAAGAGACCCAGTACTTC. V gene TRBV5-1 combines with J gene TRBJ2-5; 10 nucleotides line up with TRBD2. Germline V gene sequence: CDR1 SGHRS, CDR2 YFSETQ. The CDR3 length is 15 residues. The ends lost 0 bases at V and 2 bases at J; junction bases unmatched: 1.

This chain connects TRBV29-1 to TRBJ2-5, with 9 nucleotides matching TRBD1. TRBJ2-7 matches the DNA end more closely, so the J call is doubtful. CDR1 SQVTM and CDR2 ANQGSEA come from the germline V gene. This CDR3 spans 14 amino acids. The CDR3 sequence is CSVDGTGNSYEQYF. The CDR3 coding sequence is TGCAGCGTCGACGGGACAGGGAACTCCTACGAGCAGTACTTC.

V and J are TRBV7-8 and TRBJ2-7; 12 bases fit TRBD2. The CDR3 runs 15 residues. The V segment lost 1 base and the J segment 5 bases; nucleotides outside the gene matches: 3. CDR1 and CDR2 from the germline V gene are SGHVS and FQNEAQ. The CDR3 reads CASSLDGLAGNEQYF. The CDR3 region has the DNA TGTGCCAGCAGCTTAGACGGACTAGCGGGGAACGAGCAGTACTTC.

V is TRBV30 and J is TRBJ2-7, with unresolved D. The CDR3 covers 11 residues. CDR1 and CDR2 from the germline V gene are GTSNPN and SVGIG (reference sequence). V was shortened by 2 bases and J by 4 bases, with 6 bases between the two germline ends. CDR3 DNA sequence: TGTGCCTGGAGTCACAAGTACGAGCAGTACTTC. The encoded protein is CAWSHKYEQYF.